The entry that follows covers one T cell receptor beta chain sequence. The length of the CDR3 is 13 residues. The V end was cut by 0 bases, the J end by 7 bases, with 9 bases between. Germline V gene lookup returns CDR1 SGHTA and CDR2 FQGTGA. These data are taken from a study of shared clonotypes between healthy human individuals. Each sample came from a Caucasian adult donor living in Nashville, Tennessee. Methods used by the authors: Filtering differed since immunoSEQ provided only junctions, with no quality scores. Profiling relied on immunoSEQ multiplex PCR, and the TCRdb table lists in-frame clones only, not all of them. The V and J calls and clone size were taken over from that table, and D and trimming were inferred from the DNA. The sample records some 1,600,000 clones, 95% to 99% being singletons.

This rearrangement joins TRBV7-3 to TRBJ1-1, with D unclear. The TCR sequence derives from a man aged 30-40 years in good health. Sequences were obtained from naive CD4+ T cells sorted from blood. As to subset: CD45RA+ positively selected. The CDR3 coding sequence is TGTGCCAGCAGCTTAACTGCGGCGGTTGAAGCTTTCTTT. It encodes CASSLTAAVEAFF.